These 30 T cell receptor beta chains were all obtained from the same sample, sequenced in a study of blood T cells in healthy people across ages. For the second PCR, which ran for 7 to 11 cycles, a sample-barcoded 5' primer and a J-beta primer mix were used. TCRdb reprocessed the 5' RACE reads via MiXCR and lists one record per CDR3 protein. This table holds some 1.8 million distinct CDR3 sequences, roughly two fifths found once. The sample taken for sequencing was blood. Receptors were obtained from a human donor in good health.

The chain is built from TRBV30 and TRBJ1-2, with a tentative D call TRBD1 (5 bases). V was clipped by 1 base and J by 5 bases, with 8 bases between them. The germline gives CDR1 GTSNPN, CDR2 SVGIG (reference sequence). The CDR3 loop spans 12 amino acids. Here the CDR3 DNA reads TGTGCCTGGAGTGGGGGGAGGTATGGCTACACCTTC. This encodes CAWSGGRYGYTF.

The sample holds one count of this clonotype. The rearrangement joins TRBV4-3 to TRBJ1-4; 7 positions agree with TRBD1. This CDR3 is built from 15 residues. The V gene end was trimmed by 6 bases and the J gene end by 8 bases; junction bases not matched to a gene: 12. Germline CDR1 and CDR2: LGHNA and YSLEER. CDR3 protein: CASSQTTGKWEKLFF. CDR3 DNA sequence: TGCGCCAGCAGTCAAACGACAGGGAAGTGGGAAAAACTGTTTTTT.

The chain uses TRBV10-3 and TRBJ1-6; 7 bases map to TRBD1. J was trimmed by 7 bases and V by 6 bases; bases with no gene match: 6. Germline V gene lookup returns CDR1 ENHRY and CDR2 SYGVKD. This CDR3 contains 14 residues. CDR3 loop: CAIRGDSLNSPLHF. CDR3 coding DNA: TGTGCCATCAGGGGGGACAGCCTAAATTCACCCCTCCACTTT.

The rearrangement links TRBV7-9 to TRBJ2-1, with 9 positions matching TRBD1. Losses at the gene ends were 5 bases for V and 4 bases for J; bases not matched to a gene: 18. Germline-derived CDR1 and CDR2 are SEHNR and FQNEAQ (reference sequence). The CDR3 is 19 residues long. The CDR3 DNA sequence: TGTGCCAGCAGCGGTGGGACAGGGTTCTCTTTGCTCCTTTACAATGAGCAGTTCTTC. Translated, it gives CASSGGTGFSLLLYNEQFF.

J is TRBJ2-3 and V is TRBV7-2; D is perhaps TRBD1 (5 bases). The CDR3 is made up of 14 amino acids. Germline CDR1 reads SGHTA; CDR2 reads FQGNSA. The ends were cut back, 7 bases at V and 6 bases at J, with 17 bases in the middle. CDR3 sequence (DNA): TGTGCCAGCACCCTGGGTAGGGGTGCGGATACGCAGTATTTT. Its translation is CASTLGRGADTQYF. Complete variable domain (other parts from reference TRBV7-2 and TRBJ2-3): GAGVSQSPSNKVTEKGKDVELRCDPISGHTALYWYRQSLGQGLEFLIYFQGNSAPDKSGLPSDRFSAERTGGSVSTLTIQRTQQEDSAVYLCASTLGRGADTQYFGPGTRLTVL.

The J gene is TRBJ1-1, the V gene TRBV20-1; D unclear. The germline V gene encodes CDR1 DFQATT and CDR2 SNEGSKA (reference sequence). V lost 1 base to trimming and J lost 4 bases, with 10 bases between them. The CDR3 runs to 13 residues. CDR3 residues: CSARVPGGTEAFF. CDR3 DNA sequence: TGCAGTGCTAGAGTGCCCGGAGGCACTGAAGCTTTCTTT.

This clonotype was seen once. The chain joins TRBV3-1 to TRBJ1-2, with a possible D match to TRBD1 (5 bases). There are 14 residues in the CDR3. V was trimmed by 4 bases and J by 5 bases, leaving 14 bases between them. CDR1 LGHDT and CDR2 YNNKEL come from the germline V gene (reference sequence). For the CDR3, the DNA is TGTGCCAGCAGCCCGATGACAGCCCCTTATGGCTACACCTTC. This gives the protein CASSPMTAPYGYTF. Combining the CDR3 with reference TRBV3-1 and TRBJ1-2 gives the whole variable domain DTAVSQTPKYLVTQMGNDKSIKCEQNLGHDTMYWYKQDSKKFLKIMFSYNNKELIINETVPNRFSPKSPDKAHLNLHINSLELGDSAVYFCASSPMTAPYGYTFGSGTRLTVV.

The chain recombines TRBV20-1 with TRBJ1-6; a weak D match, TRBD1 (6 bases). Trimming cost V 6 bases and J 0 bases, with 9 bases left between them. Germline V gives CDR1 DFQATT, CDR2 SNEGSKA (reference sequence). The CDR3 is 14 amino acids. CDR3 protein: CSAKGVSYNSPLHF. CDR3 DNA sequence: TGCAGTGCCAAGGGGGTCTCCTATAATTCACCCCTCCACTTT.

The rearrangement uses TRBV11-2 and TRBJ2-1; D call uncertain. Trimming cost V 2 bases and J 10 bases, with 15 bases left between them. This CDR3 has 14 residues. Germline V CDR1 and CDR2: SGHAT, FQNNGV. The CDR3 spells CASSLSRFQYEQFF. CDR3 in DNA: TGTGCCAGCAGCTTAAGCAGGTTTCAGTACGAGCAGTTCTTC.

In its sample, this clonotype was seen a few times. This chain links TRBV6-5 with TRBJ2-7, with D unclear. From germline, CDR1 is MNHEY and CDR2 SVGAGI. The CDR3 length is 14 residues. V was pared by 5 bases and J by 3 bases, with 14 bases between. This chain's CDR3 is CASSRSGQSYEQYF. CDR3 bases: TGTGCCAGCAGTCGAAGTGGGCAGAGCTACGAGCAGTACTTC.

CDR3 bases: TGTGCCAGCAGCTTAGCGGGCAGGGTCGGAGCTGGGGCCAACGTCCTGACTTTC. This translates into CASSLAGRVGAGANVLTF. The genes are TRBV11-1 and TRBJ2-6; D perhaps matches TRBD1 (5 bases). CDR1 is SGHAT, CDR2 FQDESV, per germline (reference sequence). CDR3 size: 18 residues. Trimming removed 0 bases at V and 2 bases at J, with 14 bases between.

This clonotype was detected only a few times. The chain joins TRBV20-1 to TRBJ2-7, with TRBD1 as a possible D gene (5 bases). Germline CDR1 reads DFQATT; CDR2 reads SNEGSKA (reference sequence). V was cut by 7 bases and J by 1 base, with 17 bases left in between. This CDR3 comprises 14 residues. This CDR3 reads CSESPLGASYEQYF. As DNA, the CDR3 is TGCAGTGAGTCCCCCCTAGGGGCTTCCTACGAGCAGTACTTC.

With respect to this clonotype: The junction shows a germline mismatch at one end, possibly a read error. The chain couples TRBV4-1 to TRBJ1-2, with 9 bases that match TRBD1. Germline CDR1 and CDR2: MGHRA and YSYEKL. This CDR3 contains 16 residues. The CDR3 DNA follows: TGCGCCAGCAGCGCCGGGACAGGGACCTCCAACTATGGCTGCACCTTC. It is translated as CASSAGTGTSNYGCTF.

This clonotype was recorded a few times. V is TRBV5-1 and J is TRBJ1-2; possibly TRBD1 for D (6 bases). V dropped 4 bases and J dropped 4 bases, with 14 bases sitting between them. CDR3 length: 14 residues. The germline V gene encodes CDR1 SGHRS and CDR2 YFSETQ. For the CDR3, the DNA is TGCGCCAGCAGCGGGATTACAGGGACCTATGGCTACACCTTC. Protein sequence: CASSGITGTYGYTF.

This clonotype was recorded a few times. The CDR3 is CASSYRGEVGKNIQYF. CDR3 nucleotides: TGTGCCAGCAGTTACCGGGGGGAGGTTGGCAAAAACATTCAGTACTTC. The V and J genes are TRBV6-5 and TRBJ2-4, with 7 bases that match TRBD2. The CDR3 is made up of 16 amino acids. V gave up 2 bases and J gave up 3 bases; unmatched junction bases: 7. Germline V gene sequence: CDR1 MNHEY, CDR2 SVGAGI.

The rearrangement uses TRBV2 and TRBJ2-5; TRBD1 might be the D (6 bases). This CDR3 is 14 amino acids long. The germline V gene encodes CDR1 SNHLY and CDR2 FYNNEI. The V and J ends lost 6 bases and 5 bases respectively, with 16 bases between them. In DNA form, the CDR3 reads TGTGCCAGCAGCCCCTCAGGGGTTCGGGAGACCCAGTACTTC. Translation: CASSPSGVRETQYF.

V and J are TRBV6-5 and TRBJ1-1; perhaps TRBD1 as D (5 bases). V was clipped by 0 bases and J by 1 base, with 15 bases between them. The CDR3 has 17 amino acids. Germline-derived CDR1 and CDR2 are MNHEY and SVGAGI. The CDR3 nucleotides are TGTGCCAGCAGTTACTCTGGGACGATCTACTCGAACACTGAAGCTTTCTTT. Translated: CASSYSGTIYSNTEAFF.

This clonotype was picked up many times. V and J are TRBV6-1 and TRBJ2-5, with a possible D match to TRBD1 (6 bases). The germline gives CDR1 MNHNS, CDR2 SASEGT. Trimming stripped 3 bases from V and 7 bases from J, with 15 bases between. The CDR3 length is 14 residues. The CDR3 spells CASSDRASRGTQYF. In DNA, the CDR3 is TGTGCCAGCAGTGATAGGGCCTCCAGGGGGACCCAGTACTTC.

The rearrangement links TRBV20-1 to TRBJ2-7; D ambiguous. V was pared by 4 bases and J by 2 bases, with 15 bases between. The V gene's germline CDR1 is DFQATT and CDR2 SNEGSKA (reference sequence). The CDR3 runs to 14 residues. The CDR3, as DNA: TGCAGTGCTAACGGATACATTGAGCCCTACGAGCAGTACTTC. As protein: CSANGYIEPYEQYF.

The chain joins TRBV7-2 to TRBJ2-5; either TRBD1 or TRBD2 may fit D (6 bases each). Trimming cost V 7 bases and J 4 bases, with 19 bases left between them. This CDR3 is built from 15 residues. CDR1 is SGHTA and CDR2 is FQGNSA in the germline V gene. CDR3 DNA sequence: TGTGCCAGCAACCGACGGCCGGGGGCCGGAGAGACCCAGTACTTC. Translation gives CASNRRPGAGETQYF.

The chain joins TRBV5-1 to TRBJ1-1, with D perhaps matching TRBD1 (5 bases). In germline, CDR1 is SGHRS, CDR2 YFSETQ. The CDR3 has 15 residues. V lost 0 bases and J 11 bases, leaving 20 bases between the germline ends. The CDR3 here is CASSLASGVASRAFF. In nucleotides, the CDR3 is TGCGCCAGCAGCTTGGCTTCGGGGGTCGCCTCGAGGGCTTTCTTT. The complete variable domain, with remaining parts taken from reference TRBV5-1 and TRBJ1-1, reads KAGVTQTPRYLIKTRGQQVTLSCSPISGHRSVSWYQQTPGQGLQFLFEYFSETQRNKGNFPGRFSGRQFSNSRSEMNVSTLELGDSALYLCASSLASGVASRAFFGQGTRLTVV.

The chain is built from TRBV9 and TRBJ1-3; D ambiguous. The CDR3 spans 15 residues. CDR1 is SGDLS and CDR2 is YYNGEE in the germline V gene. The V and J ends lost 0 bases and 0 bases respectively, with 7 bases between them. CDR3 sequence reads: CASSVGQNSGNTIYF. The CDR3 nucleotides read TGTGCCAGCAGCGTAGGGCAGAACTCTGGAAACACCATATATTTT.

Comment on this clonotype: This may stem from a read error, because a much larger clone lies one nucleotide away. In nucleotides, the CDR3 is TGCAGTATAGACGACAGCCAAGAGACCCGGTACTTC. Encoded protein: CSIDDSQETRYF. The chain joins TRBV20-1 to TRBJ2-5; possibly TRBD1 for D (5 bases). CDR3 size: 12 residues. CDR1 is DFQATT, CDR2 SNEGSKA, per germline (reference sequence).

V usage is TRBV18 and J usage is TRBJ1-5, with TRBD1 matching 7 bases. The trim removed 6 bases at V and 8 bases at J, leaving 7 bases unmatched. CDR3 length equals 13 residues. CDR1 is KGHSH, CDR2 LQKENI, per germline. Here the CDR3 reads CASSPTQGEPQHF. The CDR3 bases are TGTGCCAGCTCCCCAACGCAGGGGGAGCCCCAGCATTTT.

This clonotype was observed a handful of times. The chain is built from TRBV9 and TRBJ2-5, with 7 bases identical to TRBD2. Germline CDR1 SGDLS, CDR2 YYNGEE. V was pared by 2 bases and J by 2 bases, with 9 bases of the junction left unmatched. There are 16 residues in the CDR3. The CDR3 sequence: CASSVGVGSGQETQYF. CDR3 bases: TGTGCCAGCAGCGTGGGGGTTGGTAGCGGGCAAGAGACCCAGTACTTC.

There are a few counts of this clonotype. The CDR3 sequence: CSVNVGGTEAFF. In DNA form, the CDR3 reads TGCAGTGTCAACGTCGGGGGCACTGAAGCTTTCTTT. The rearrangement joins TRBV29-1 to TRBJ1-1; TRBD1 is a possible D gene (5 bases). The V gene's germline CDR1 is SQVTM and CDR2 ANQGSEA. The CDR3 consists of 12 residues.

The chain has TRBV7-9 and TRBJ2-1; TRBD2 is a possible D gene (6 bases). The V end was cut by 6 bases, the J end by 4 bases, with 13 bases between. Germline V gene data show CDR1 as SEHNR and CDR2 as FQNEAQ (reference sequence). This CDR3 comprises 14 residues. CDR3 residues: CASRDAGPYNEQFF. CDR3 nucleotides: TGTGCCAGCAGGGATGCGGGGCCTTACAATGAGCAGTTCTTC.

V is TRBV20-1 and J is TRBJ2-3; unclear D gene. The V end was cut by 0 bases, the J end by 6 bases, with 22 bases between. CDR3 size: 17 residues. In germline, CDR1 is DFQATT, CDR2 SNEGSKA (reference sequence). The CDR3 region is CSARDEARMGALDTQYF. The DNA for the CDR3 is TGCAGTGCTAGAGATGAGGCTAGAATGGGCGCACTGGATACGCAGTATTTT.

The chain recombines TRBV29-1 with TRBJ2-5; D call uncertain. The CDR3 has 14 amino acids. Between the trimmed V and J ends, which lost 1 base and 5 bases, there was a span of 14 bases. Germline loops: CDR1 SQVTM, CDR2 ANQGSEA. The CDR3 protein is CSVEVPEEWETQYF. The DNA of the CDR3 is TGCAGCGTTGAAGTGCCCGAAGAATGGGAGACCCAGTACTTC.

This clonotype was counted at least ten times. J is TRBJ2-5 and V is TRBV5-1; tentative D call: TRBD2 (6 bases). Trimming took 1 base from V and 5 from J, leaving 12 bases between them. The CDR3 has 14 amino acids. The germline CDR1 and CDR2 sequences are SGHRS and YFSETQ. CDR3 in DNA: TGCGCCAGCAGCTTGTTTAGCGGAGGGGAGACCCAGTACTTC. It codes for CASSLFSGGETQYF.